This T cell receptor beta chain stems from a study of beta chain features in type 1 diabetes listed by TCRdb under 2018. Turning to the overall study: Patients and healthy donors did not differ in mean age, gender distribution, total cell number or subset yield. Across all samples, almost 110 million sorted cells were examined, and cell number per subset correlated strongly with RNA yield. The study compared the TCRB repertoires of sorted circulating CD4+ T cell subsets in recently diagnosed type 1 diabetes patients with those in matched healthy donors. Naive and central memory subsets were obtained from all 30 or so donors, but regulatory and stem cell-like memory subsets were isolated from only 8 patients and about 8 healthy donors. What the authors observed across the whole study: Fewer insertions and more nucleotide deletions at VDJ recombination sites were observed in patients with type 1 diabetes, implying thymic rearrangement abnormalities. A moderate but significant shortening of TCRB CDR3 length was observed in type 1 diabetes patients in all four CD4+ subsets. HLA sub-analyses involved small numbers of individuals, so any influence of HLA type on TCRB rearrangement remained unresolved. Sequencing cDNA rather than genomic DNA could over-represent highly expressing activated cells, although activation and CD3 levels did not differ between groups. Naive, central memory and regulatory TCRB repertoires appeared to be more alike among patients than among healthy donors. PCR might favor shorter templates, but patient and control samples were amplified and corrected together, so any skew would affect both groups equally.

With regard to this clone: This receptor's antigen is unknown. It has no much larger one-base neighbor in the sample; base qualities were not kept.

All of the isolated RNA was reverse transcribed with the High Capacity cDNA Reverse Transcription Kit, so expressed TCRB transcripts were sequenced. Naive, central memory and regulatory T cell samples underwent deep immunoSEQ sequencing, averaging about 3.57 million total reads per sample. After sorted cells were lysed in RLT buffer, RNA was extracted with DNase-treated RNeasy Micro or Mini kits, with the choice depending on cell number. Each cell subset was processed separately to prevent cross-contamination, with patient and healthy donor samples processed together. The immunoSEQ multiplex PCR was used to amplify TCRB sequences from cDNA, generating 87-bp fragments that spanned the CDR3 region. Amplicons were sequenced on the Illumina HiSeq platform. The study's processing was this. PCR bias was corrected computationally using synthetic template baselines, and reads within Hamming distance 2 were collapsed, with unmergeable singletons discarded. Reads were aligned against IMGT to assign V, D and J genes, CDR3 length and insertions or deletions at six rearrangement sites. Clonotype counts were normalized to sorted cell number within each subset before computing true diversity and Gini coefficients with the tcR R package. The overlap coefficient, calculated on TCRB nucleotide sequences, was used to measure repertoire sharing. Out-of-frame TCRB sequences from naive cells were analyzed to stand in for the pre-selection repertoire. TCRdb's version of the immuneACCESS table is confined to in-frame rearrangements and falls short of the full clone set. An unresolved V gene accounts for under half of the shortfall where checked; the remainder is of unknown origin. V, J and clone size are taken as reported in that table, and D and trimming were inferred from the DNA itself. Counted in this sample were approximately 730,000 clones; over 10% of them appeared once. The ten largest clonotypes hold less than 0.025% of the sample.

Each donor gave one peripheral blood draw, approximately 120 mL on average, collected into heparinised tubes. Naive, central memory, regulatory and stem cell-like memory CD4+ T cells were sorted on a BD FACSAria II using a panel including CD45RO, CCR7, CD25, CD127, CD95 and CD27. Purity was above 98% for every sorted population. PBMCs were isolated immediately by Lymphoprep density gradient centrifugation and stained directly without culture. To minimize batch effects, samples were stained and sorted in pairs, one healthy donor with one patient per experiment. Including cysteine and phenylalanine, the CDR3 has 16 amino acids. The DNA shown is the 48-base CDR3, in frame from base 1. CDR1 MDHEN and CDR2 SYDVKM are derived from the germline V gene. Trimming at the junction amounts to 7 bases on V and 4 bases on J, and the germline ends lie 23 bases apart.

The sequence links TRBV28 to TRBJ2-7; TRBD1 could be the D gene, as 5 bases match. The origin of this receptor is a man between 18 and 29 years old with type 1 diabetes. The sequenced material came from naive CD4+ T cells from blood. The meaning of the sample's cell subset or site label: true naive CD4+ T cells. This receptor carries the CDR3 CASTDQGALRGYEQYF. The nucleotide sequence is TGTGCCAGCACCGATCAAGGGGCCCTGAGAGGTTACGAGCAGTACTTC.